Below are 23 T cell receptor beta chains sequenced from a single sample in a study of CD8 T cells in Susac syndrome. When the RNA was reverse transcribed, random hexamers were used with an input of roughly 0.45 to 1 ug. TCRdb re-called the immunoSEQ multiplex PCR reads through MiXCR, storing one row per CDR3 protein. The sample shows tens of thousands of distinct CDR3 sequences, approximately 94% of them seen only once. Sequenced sample: CD8+ T cells from PBMCs. All receptors come from a human donor with multiple sclerosis.

V usage is TRBV27 and J usage is TRBJ2-3, with unresolved D. This CDR3 spans 15 amino acids. V lost 1 base, J lost 3 bases, and 11 bases lay in between. Germline CDR1 reads MNHEY; CDR2 reads SMNVEV (reference sequence). The CDR3 sequence: CASSLLATMTDTQYF. The CDR3 region has the DNA TGTGCCAGCAGTTTATTGGCCACTATGACAGATACGCAGTATTTT.

CDR3 sequence reads: CASSWRDEQYF. The CDR3 bases are TGCGCCAGCAGCTGGAGGGACGAGCAGTACTTC. V and J are TRBV5-1 and TRBJ2-7; D is perhaps TRBD2 (6 bases). The length of the CDR3 is 11 residues. The germline V gene encodes CDR1 SGHRS and CDR2 YFSETQ. V was cut by 3 bases and J by 5 bases, with 6 bases left in between.

The V call is TRBV6-6, the J call TRBJ2-3; 10 nucleotides align to TRBD2. Germline CDR1 MNHNY, CDR2 SVGAGI (reference sequence). J lost 4 bases, V lost 5 bases, and 3 bases had no gene match. The CDR3 totals 14 residues. CDR3 nucleotides: TGTGCCAGCAGTGGACTAGCGGCTTCAGATACGCAGTATTTT. Translation gives CASSGLAASDTQYF.

The J gene is TRBJ1-2, the V gene TRBV20-1, with TRBD1 matching 8 bases. The CDR3 consists of 15 residues. Trimming took 3 bases from V and 4 from J; bases not matched to a gene: 10. Per germline, CDR1 DFQATT and CDR2 SNEGSKA (reference sequence). CDR3 sequence: CSARDKDRGLYGYTF. CDR3 bases: TGCAGTGCTAGGGACAAAGACAGGGGTCTCTATGGCTACACCTTC.

V gene TRBV30 combines with J gene TRBJ2-2; perhaps D is TRBD1 or TRBD2 (5 bases each). V gave up 5 bases and J gave up 6 bases, with 13 bases separating them. Looked up from germline, CDR1 is GTSNPN and CDR2 is SVGIG (reference sequence). The CDR3 extends over 13 amino acids. The CDR3 DNA follows: TGTGCCTGGGGGGGTCTTAGCGCCGGGGAGCTGTTTTTT. This sequence encodes CAWGGLSAGELFF.

The chain carries TRBV6-5 and TRBJ1-5; no clear D gene. Trimming took off 0 bases at V and 1 base at J, with 7 bases between the two ends. This CDR3 contains 15 residues. In germline, CDR1 is MNHEY, CDR2 SVGAGI. CDR3 DNA sequence: TGTGCCAGCAGTTACTCGATGCAGAGCAATCAGCCCCAGCATTTT. Translation gives CASSYSMQSNQPQHF.

The J gene is TRBJ2-3, the V gene TRBV7-3; tentative D call: TRBD2 (6 bases). V was pared by 5 bases and J by 5 bases, with 20 bases between. This CDR3 is built from 16 residues. The germline CDR1 and CDR2 sequences are SGHTA and FQGTGA. CDR3 residues: CASSRVAGGARDTQYF. The CDR3 DNA reads TGTGCCAGCAGCAGGGTCGCTGGCGGGGCAAGAGATACGCAGTATTTT.

The gene calls are TRBV6-2 or TRBV6-3 and TRBJ1-5; D remains ambiguous. Germline assignment: CDR1 MNHEY and CDR2 SVGEGT. V shed 10 bases and J shed 5 bases, with 15 bases lying between them. CDR3 length equals 13 residues. CDR3 in DNA: TGTGCCATCCGGCCGGGGAGGCATCAGCCCCAGCATTTT. It translates to CAIRPGRHQPQHF.

The V and J genes are TRBV30 and TRBJ2-5, with D maybe TRBD1 (8 bases). Trimming removed 5 bases at V and 2 bases at J, with 12 bases between. Germline CDR1 is GTSNPN and CDR2 is SVGIG (reference sequence). The CDR3 spans 13 residues. CDR3 in DNA: TGTGCCTGGGGACAGGGAGGGCAAGAGACCCAGTACTTC. It yields the protein CAWGQGGQETQYF.

This sequence joins TRBV12-5 and TRBJ1-1; possible D gene TRBD1, 5 bases. There are 13 residues in the CDR3. Germline loops: CDR1 LGHNT, CDR2 FRNRAP. The V gene lost 5 bases and the J gene lost 11 bases, with 18 bases spanning the gap. CDR3: CASGPRGALEAFF. The CDR3 DNA reads as TGTGCTAGTGGTCCAAGAGGGGCCCTGGAGGCTTTCTTT.

The CDR3, as DNA: TGTGCCAGCAGCCAAGGGACAGGGGTCGGGGAGCTGTTTTTT. Translation gives CASSQGTGVGELFF. The chain joins TRBV3-1 to TRBJ2-2; 9 bases are shared with TRBD1. The germline V gene encodes CDR1 LGHDT and CDR2 YNNKEL (reference sequence). V was clipped by 1 base and J by 7 bases; unmatched bases: 1. The CDR3 is 14 amino acids.

This rearrangement joins TRBV9 to TRBJ2-3; 11 nucleotides match TRBD2. V was pared by 2 bases and J by 2 bases, with 4 bases of the junction left unmatched. CDR1 is SGDLS, CDR2 YYNGEE, per germline. This CDR3 contains 16 residues. The CDR3 protein is CASSVSGRAYTDTQYF. CDR3 in DNA: TGTGCCAGCAGCGTTAGCGGGAGGGCCTACACAGATACGCAGTATTTT.

The chain couples TRBV30 to TRBJ2-4, with D maybe TRBD2 (5 bases). The germline V gene has CDR1 GTSNPN and CDR2 SVGIG (reference sequence). V gave up 7 bases and J gave up 3 bases, with 16 bases separating them. The CDR3 has 14 residues. CDR3 coding DNA: TGTGCCTCCTCTGGTCTCGGGGTCAAAAACATTCAGTACTTC. It translates to CASSGLGVKNIQYF.

The chain recombines TRBV29-1 with TRBJ1-1; possibly TRBD1 for D (6 bases). This CDR3 contains 13 residues. Germline lookup yields CDR1 SQVTM and CDR2 ANQGSEA. V was pared by 7 bases and J by 1 base, with 13 bases between. CDR3 amino acids: CSARGRGNTEAFF. The CDR3 DNA is TGCAGCGCCAGGGGAAGAGGGAACACTGAAGCTTTCTTT.

The CDR3 sequence: CASKWWNTEAFF. Here the CDR3 DNA reads TGTGCCAGTAAATGGTGGAACACTGAAGCTTTCTTT. The gene calls are TRBV19 and TRBJ1-1; no reliable D call. Germline CDR1 reads LNHDA; CDR2 reads SQIVND (reference sequence). The CDR3 totals 12 residues. V gave up 7 bases and J gave up 1 base, with 7 bases separating them.

This chain uses TRBV3-1 with TRBJ2-7, with 12 bases identical to TRBD1. Germline values: CDR1 LGHDT, CDR2 YNNKEL (reference sequence). V was clipped by 5 bases and J by 2 bases; unmatched bases: 7. This CDR3 comprises 16 residues. CDR3 sequence: CASSYWDRGRPYEQYF. Written as DNA, the CDR3 is TGTGCCAGCAGCTACTGGGACAGGGGGCGCCCCTACGAGCAGTACTTC.

The CDR3: CASTVGQGNYGYTF. CDR3 nucleotides: TGTGCCAGTACCGTCGGACAGGGGAACTATGGCTACACCTTC. J is TRBJ1-2 and V is TRBV19; 9 bases map to TRBD1. CDR3 length: 14 residues. Germline CDR1 reads LNHDA; CDR2 reads SQIVND (reference sequence). The junction had 5 bases not matched to a gene; V was cut back by 7 bases and J by 2 bases.

CDR3 in amino acids: CAWSQSLRAEAFF. CDR3 nucleotide sequence: TGTGCCTGGAGTCAAAGCCTCAGGGCTGAAGCTTTCTTT. The chain joins TRBV30 to TRBJ1-1; perhaps TRBD1 as D (5 bases). V was clipped by 2 bases and J by 6 bases, with 13 bases between them. Germline CDR1 GTSNPN, CDR2 SVGIG (reference sequence). The length of the CDR3 is 13 residues.

The chain links TRBV27 to TRBJ1-2; TRBD1 agrees at 9 bases. The ends lost 3 bases at V and 6 bases at J; junction bases unmatched: 11. The CDR3 sequence is 16 residues long. Germline V CDR1 and CDR2: MNHEY, SMNVEV (reference sequence). CDR3 amino acids: CASSLGQGIGVHGYTF. The CDR3 DNA reads TGTGCCAGCAGTTTGGGACAGGGTATTGGCGTGCATGGCTACACCTTC.

The rearrangement links TRBV12-3 or TRBV12-4 to TRBJ2-3, with a possible D match to TRBD1 (5 bases). There are 15 residues in the CDR3. The V end was cut by 6 bases, the J end by 0 bases, with 13 bases between. DNA for the CDR3: TGTGCCAGCAGCCCCTTACAGGCTAGCACAGATACGCAGTATTTT. This sequence encodes CASSPLQASTDTQYF.

Comments on this clonotype: No conserved phenylalanine or tryptophan ends this CDR3, so it is likely a read error. The DNA is left out, because the CDR3 cannot be placed on it with certainty; the CDR3 is given as TCRdb lists it. J is TRBJ2-7 and V is TRBV11-2; the listed D gene, TRBD1, was not tested against the DNA. The CDR3 adds up to 10 amino acids, both ends counted. Germline V gives CDR1 SGHAT, CDR2 FQNNGV. The CDR3 loop reads CASRGVEQCS.

The genes are TRBV6-2 or TRBV6-3 and TRBJ2-1; D is unresolved. Trimming removed 5 bases at V and 1 base at J, with 15 bases between. Germline CDR1 MNHEY, CDR2 SVGEGT. The CDR3 is 16 residues long. The CDR3 is CASSHHLLGSYNEQFF. The CDR3 DNA follows: TGTGCCAGCAGTCACCACTTACTTGGTTCCTACAATGAGCAGTTCTTC.

The gene calls are TRBV11-2 and TRBJ1-1, with TRBD1 matching over 7 bases. V lost 3 bases and J lost 5; bases outside the gene matches: 18. CDR1 and CDR2 (germline): SGHAT, FQNNGV. The CDR3 extends over 18 amino acids. Here the CDR3 reads CASSFKGARSGGTTEAFF. The CDR3 DNA sequence: TGTGCCAGCAGCTTTAAGGGGGCTAGGTCTGGGGGGACGACTGAAGCTTTCTTT.